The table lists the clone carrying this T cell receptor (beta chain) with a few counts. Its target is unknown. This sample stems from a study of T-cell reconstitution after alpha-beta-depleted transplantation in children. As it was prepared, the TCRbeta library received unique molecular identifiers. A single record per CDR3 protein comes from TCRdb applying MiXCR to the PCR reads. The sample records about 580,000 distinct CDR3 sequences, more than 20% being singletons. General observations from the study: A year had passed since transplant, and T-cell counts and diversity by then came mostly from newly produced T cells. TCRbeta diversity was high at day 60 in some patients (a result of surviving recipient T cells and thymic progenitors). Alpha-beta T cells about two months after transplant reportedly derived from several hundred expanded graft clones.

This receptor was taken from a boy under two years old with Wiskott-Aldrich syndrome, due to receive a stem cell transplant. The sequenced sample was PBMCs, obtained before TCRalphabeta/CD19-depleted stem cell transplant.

The CDR3 region is CSIEAAGQGNTEAFF. CDR3 nucleotides: TGCAGTATAGAGGCGGCGGGACAGGGGAACACTGAAGCTTTCTTT. The chain carries TRBV20-1 and TRBJ1-1, with TRBD1 identical over 9 bases. From germline, CDR1 is DFQATT and CDR2 SNEGSKA (reference sequence). The junction had 11 bases not matched to a gene; V was cut back by 8 bases and J by 1 base. The CDR3 consists of 15 residues.